This T cell receptor (beta chain) is from a study of blood T cells in healthy people across ages. Combining a sample-barcoded 5' primer with a J-beta primer mix, a second PCR ran for roughly 6 to 12 cycles. TCRdb recomputed calls from the 5' RACE reads with MiXCR, one row per CDR3 protein. The data hold 1.5 million to 2 million distinct CDR3 sequences, with just under 50% observed a single time. Between the trimmed V and J ends, which lost 3 bases and 1 base, there was a span of 13 bases. The CDR3 is 16 residues long. From germline, CDR1 is SGHRS and CDR2 YFSETQ. Sequencing input: blood. The receptor was derived from a woman in her thirties or forties in good health. This chain connects TRBV5-1 to TRBJ2-2, with unresolved D. CDR3 DNA sequence: TGCGCCAGCAGCTACTCTTCTAATCTGAACACCGGGGAGCTGTTTTTT. Residues: CASSYSSNLNTGELFF.